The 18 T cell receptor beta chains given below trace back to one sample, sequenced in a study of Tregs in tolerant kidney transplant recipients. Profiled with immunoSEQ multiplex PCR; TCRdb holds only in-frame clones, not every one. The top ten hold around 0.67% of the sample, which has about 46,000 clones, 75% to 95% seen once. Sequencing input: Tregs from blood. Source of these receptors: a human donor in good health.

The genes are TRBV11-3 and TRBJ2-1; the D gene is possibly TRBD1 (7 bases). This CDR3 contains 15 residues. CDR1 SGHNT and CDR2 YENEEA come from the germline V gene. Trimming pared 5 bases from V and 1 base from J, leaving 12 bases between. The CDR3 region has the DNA TGTGCCAGCAGCATCAGGGGGGTTTCCTACAATGAGCAGTTCTTC. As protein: CASSIRGVSYNEQFF.

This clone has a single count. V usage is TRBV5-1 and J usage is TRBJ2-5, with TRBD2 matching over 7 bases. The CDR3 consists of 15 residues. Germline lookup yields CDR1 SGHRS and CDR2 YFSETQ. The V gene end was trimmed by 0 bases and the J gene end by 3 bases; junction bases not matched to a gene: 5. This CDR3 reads CASSLVSRGEETQYF. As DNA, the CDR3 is TGCGCCAGCAGCTTGGTTTCCCGGGGGGAAGAGACCCAGTACTTC.

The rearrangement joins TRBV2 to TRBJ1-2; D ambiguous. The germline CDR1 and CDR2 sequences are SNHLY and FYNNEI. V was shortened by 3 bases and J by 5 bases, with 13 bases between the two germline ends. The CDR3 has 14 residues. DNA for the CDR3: TGTGCCAGCAGTGATTCTGGCGGCCTGTATGGCTACACCTTC. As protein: CASSDSGGLYGYTF.

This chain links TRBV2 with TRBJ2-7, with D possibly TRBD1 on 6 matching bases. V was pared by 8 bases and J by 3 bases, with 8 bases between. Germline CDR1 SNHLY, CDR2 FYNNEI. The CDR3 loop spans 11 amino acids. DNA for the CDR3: TGTGCCAGCTTACAGGGCTACGAGCAGTACTTC. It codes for CASLQGYEQYF.

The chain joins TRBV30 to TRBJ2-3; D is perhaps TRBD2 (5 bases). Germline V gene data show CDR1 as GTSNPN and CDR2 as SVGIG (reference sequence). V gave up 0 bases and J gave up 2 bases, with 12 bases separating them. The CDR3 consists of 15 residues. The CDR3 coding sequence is TGTGCCTGGAGTGTCGCGGGCCCTTACACAGATACGCAGTATTTT. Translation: CAWSVAGPYTDTQYF.

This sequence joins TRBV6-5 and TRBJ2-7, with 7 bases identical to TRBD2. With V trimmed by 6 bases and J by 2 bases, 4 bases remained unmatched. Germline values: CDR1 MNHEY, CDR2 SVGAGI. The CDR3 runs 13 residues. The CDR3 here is CASSRSGAYEQYF. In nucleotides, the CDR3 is TGTGCCAGCAGCCGAAGCGGGGCCTACGAGCAGTACTTC.

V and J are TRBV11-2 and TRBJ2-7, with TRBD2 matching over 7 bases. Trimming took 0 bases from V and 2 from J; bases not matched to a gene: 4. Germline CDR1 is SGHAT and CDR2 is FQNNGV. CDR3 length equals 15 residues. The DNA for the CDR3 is TGTGCCAGCAGCTTAGAGCGGGGGTTCACCTACGAGCAGTACTTC. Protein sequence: CASSLERGFTYEQYF.

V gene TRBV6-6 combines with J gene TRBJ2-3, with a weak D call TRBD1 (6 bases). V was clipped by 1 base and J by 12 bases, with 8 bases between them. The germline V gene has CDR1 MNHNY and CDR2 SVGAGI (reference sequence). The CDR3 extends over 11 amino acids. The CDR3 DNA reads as TGTGCCAGCAGTTACTTGGACAGACAGTATTTT. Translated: CASSYLDRQYF.

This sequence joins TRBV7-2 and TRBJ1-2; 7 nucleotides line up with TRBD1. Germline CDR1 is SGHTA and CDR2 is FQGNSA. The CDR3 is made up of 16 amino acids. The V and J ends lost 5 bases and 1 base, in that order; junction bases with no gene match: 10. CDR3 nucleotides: TGTGCCAGCAGCGCCAGCACAGGGGCCTATAACTATGGCTACACCTTC. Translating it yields CASSASTGAYNYGYTF.

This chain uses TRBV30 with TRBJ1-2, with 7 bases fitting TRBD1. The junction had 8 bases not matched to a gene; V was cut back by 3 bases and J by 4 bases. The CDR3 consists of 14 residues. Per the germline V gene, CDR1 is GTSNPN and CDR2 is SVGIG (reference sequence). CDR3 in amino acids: CAWREPGQSYGYTF. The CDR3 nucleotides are TGTGCCTGGAGAGAACCGGGACAGAGCTATGGCTACACCTTC. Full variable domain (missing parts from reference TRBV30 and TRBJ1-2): SQTIHQWPATLVQPVGSPLSLECTVEGTSNPNLYWYRQAAGRGLQLLFYSVGIGQISSEVPQNLSASRPQDRQFILSSKKLLLSDSGFYLCAWREPGQSYGYTFGSGTRLTVV.

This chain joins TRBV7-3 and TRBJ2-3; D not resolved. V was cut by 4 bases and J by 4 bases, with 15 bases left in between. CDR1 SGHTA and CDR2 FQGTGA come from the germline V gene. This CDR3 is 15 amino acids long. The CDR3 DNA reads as TGTGCCAGCAGCTCCCAGAGCATAGACGCAGATACGCAGTATTTT. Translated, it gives CASSSQSIDADTQYF.

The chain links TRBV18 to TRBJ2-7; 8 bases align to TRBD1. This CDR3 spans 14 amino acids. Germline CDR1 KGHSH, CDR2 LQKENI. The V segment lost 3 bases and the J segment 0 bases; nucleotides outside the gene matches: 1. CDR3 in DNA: TGTGCCAGCTCACCGGGACAGGCCTCCTACGAGCAGTACTTC. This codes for CASSPGQASYEQYF.

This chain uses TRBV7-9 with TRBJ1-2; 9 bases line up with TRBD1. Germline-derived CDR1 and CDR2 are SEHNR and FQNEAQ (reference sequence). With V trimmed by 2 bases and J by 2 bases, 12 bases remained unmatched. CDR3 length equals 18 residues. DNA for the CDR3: TGTGCCAGCAGCTTAAACCCGGGACAGGGCGCTAGGAACTATGGCTACACCTTC. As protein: CASSLNPGQGARNYGYTF.

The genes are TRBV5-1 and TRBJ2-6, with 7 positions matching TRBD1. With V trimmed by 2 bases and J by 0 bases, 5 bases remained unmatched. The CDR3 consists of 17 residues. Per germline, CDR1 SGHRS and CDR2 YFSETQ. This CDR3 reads CASSLQGWVSGANVLTF. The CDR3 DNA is TGCGCCAGCAGCTTACAGGGGTGGGTCTCTGGGGCCAACGTCCTGACTTTC.

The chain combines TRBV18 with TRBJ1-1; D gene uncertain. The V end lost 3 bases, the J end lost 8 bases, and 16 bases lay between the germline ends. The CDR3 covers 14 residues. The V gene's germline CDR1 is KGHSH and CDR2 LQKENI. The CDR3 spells CASSPNSPRWEAFF. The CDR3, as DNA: TGTGCCAGCTCACCTAACTCGCCAAGGTGGGAAGCTTTCTTT.

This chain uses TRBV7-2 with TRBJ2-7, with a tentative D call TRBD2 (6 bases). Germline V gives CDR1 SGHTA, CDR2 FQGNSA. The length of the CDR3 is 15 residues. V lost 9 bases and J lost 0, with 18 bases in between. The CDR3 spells CASSRRDLSSYEQYF. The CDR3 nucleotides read TGTGCCAGTTCAAGGCGGGATCTCAGCTCCTACGAGCAGTACTTC.

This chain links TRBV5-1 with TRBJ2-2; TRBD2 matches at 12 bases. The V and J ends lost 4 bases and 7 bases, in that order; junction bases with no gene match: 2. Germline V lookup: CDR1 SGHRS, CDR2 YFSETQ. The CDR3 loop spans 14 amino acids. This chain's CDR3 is CASSRTSGNGELFF. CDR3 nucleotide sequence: TGCGCCAGCAGCCGGACTAGCGGGAACGGGGAGCTGTTTTTT.

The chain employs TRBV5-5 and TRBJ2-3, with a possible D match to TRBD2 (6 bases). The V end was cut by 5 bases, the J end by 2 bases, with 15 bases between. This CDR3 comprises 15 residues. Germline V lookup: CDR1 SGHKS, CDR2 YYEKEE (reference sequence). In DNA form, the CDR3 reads TGTGCCAGCAGTCTTCCGGGCGGGATCACAGATACGCAGTATTTT. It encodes CASSLPGGITDTQYF.